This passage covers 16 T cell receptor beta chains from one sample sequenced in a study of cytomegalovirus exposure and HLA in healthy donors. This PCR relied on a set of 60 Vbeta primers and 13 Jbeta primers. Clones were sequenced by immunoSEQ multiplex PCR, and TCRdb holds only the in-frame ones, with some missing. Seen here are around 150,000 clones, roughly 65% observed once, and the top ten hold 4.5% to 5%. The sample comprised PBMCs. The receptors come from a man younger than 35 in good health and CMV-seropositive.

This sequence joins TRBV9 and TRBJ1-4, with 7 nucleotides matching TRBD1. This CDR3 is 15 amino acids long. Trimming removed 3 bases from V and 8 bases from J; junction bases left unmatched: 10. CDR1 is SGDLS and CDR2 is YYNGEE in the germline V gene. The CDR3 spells CASSGHRGLEEKLFF. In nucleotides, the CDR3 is TGTGCCAGCAGCGGGCACAGGGGCCTGGAGGAAAAACTGTTTTTT.

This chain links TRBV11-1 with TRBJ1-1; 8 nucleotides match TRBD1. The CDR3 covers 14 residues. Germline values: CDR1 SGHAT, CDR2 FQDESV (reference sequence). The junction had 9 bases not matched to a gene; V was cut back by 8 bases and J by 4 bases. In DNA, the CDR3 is TGTGCCAGCGGGATCACAGGGGGATCCACTGAAGCTTTCTTT. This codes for CASGITGGSTEAFF.

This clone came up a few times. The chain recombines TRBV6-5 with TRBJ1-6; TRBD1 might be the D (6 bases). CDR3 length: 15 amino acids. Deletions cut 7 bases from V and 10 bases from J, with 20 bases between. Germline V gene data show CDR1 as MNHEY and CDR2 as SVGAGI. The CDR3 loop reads CASTKEADRSSPLHF. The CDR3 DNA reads TGTGCCAGCACTAAGGAAGCTGACAGGAGCTCACCCCTCCACTTT.

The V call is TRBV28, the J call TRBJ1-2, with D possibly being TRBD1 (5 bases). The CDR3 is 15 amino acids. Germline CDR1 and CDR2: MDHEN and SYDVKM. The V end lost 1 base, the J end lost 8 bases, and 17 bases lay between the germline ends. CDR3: CASSLLASGTGGYTF. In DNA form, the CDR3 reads TGTGCCAGCAGTTTATTGGCCTCGGGGACTGGCGGCTACACCTTC.

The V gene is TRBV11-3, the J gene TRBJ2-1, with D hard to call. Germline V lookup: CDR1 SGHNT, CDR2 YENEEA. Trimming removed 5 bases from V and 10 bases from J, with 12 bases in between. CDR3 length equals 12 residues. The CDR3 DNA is TGTGCCAGCAGCCCCCCAGGTAGGGAGCAGTTCTTC. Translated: CASSPPGREQFF.

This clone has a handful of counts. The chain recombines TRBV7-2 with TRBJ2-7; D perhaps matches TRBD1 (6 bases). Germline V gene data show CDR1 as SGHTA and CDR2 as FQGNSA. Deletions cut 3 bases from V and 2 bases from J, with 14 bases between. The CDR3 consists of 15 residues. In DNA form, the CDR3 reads TGTGCCAGCAGCTTTTCCAGGGGTCCTCCCTACGAGCAGTACGTC. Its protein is CASSFSRGPPYEQYV.

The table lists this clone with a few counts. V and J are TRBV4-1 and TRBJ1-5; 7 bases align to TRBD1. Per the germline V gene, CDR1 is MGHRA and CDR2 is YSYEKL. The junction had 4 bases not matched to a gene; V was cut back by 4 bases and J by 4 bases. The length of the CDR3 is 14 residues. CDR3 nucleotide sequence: TGCGCCAGCAGCCCGGGGACAGCAAATCAGCCCCAGCATTTT. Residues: CASSPGTANQPQHF.

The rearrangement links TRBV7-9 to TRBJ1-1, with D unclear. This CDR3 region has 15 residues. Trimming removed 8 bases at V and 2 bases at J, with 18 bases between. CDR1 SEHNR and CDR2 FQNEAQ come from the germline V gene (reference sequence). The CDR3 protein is CASRALDRGNTEAFF. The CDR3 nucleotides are TGTGCCAGCCGCGCCCTGGATCGGGGTAACACTGAAGCTTTCTTT.

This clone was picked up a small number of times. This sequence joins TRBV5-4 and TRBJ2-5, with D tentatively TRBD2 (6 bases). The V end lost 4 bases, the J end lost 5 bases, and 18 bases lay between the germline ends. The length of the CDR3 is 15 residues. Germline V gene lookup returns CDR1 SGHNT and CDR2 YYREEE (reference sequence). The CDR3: CASSPHGGEGETQYF. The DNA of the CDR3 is TGTGCCAGCAGCCCTCACGGCGGGGAAGGGGAGACCCAGTACTTC.

The CDR3 is CASSSGLAGGSYNEQFF. The CDR3 coding sequence is TGTGCCAGCAGCTCCGGACTAGCGGGAGGCTCCTACAATGAGCAGTTCTTC. The chain combines TRBV12-1 with TRBJ2-1; the D call of TRBD2 is as the table states it, not checked on the DNA. TRBV12-1 is classified as a pseudogene. The CDR3 runs 17 residues.

CDR3 sequence reads: CASSLPAGSAGELFF. The CDR3 region has the DNA TGTGCCAGCAGCTTACCGGCGGGCTCCGCCGGGGAGCTGTTTTTT. This chain joins TRBV13 and TRBJ2-2; a possible D gene is TRBD2 (5 bases). Germline lookup yields CDR1 PRHDT and CDR2 FYEKMQ (reference sequence). The CDR3 totals 15 residues. The V end lost 2 bases, the J end lost 6 bases, and 13 bases lay between the germline ends.

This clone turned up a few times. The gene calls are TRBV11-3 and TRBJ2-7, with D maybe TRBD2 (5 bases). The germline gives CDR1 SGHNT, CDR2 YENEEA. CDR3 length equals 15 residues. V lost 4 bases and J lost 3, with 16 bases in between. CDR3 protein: CASSSRLGSVYEQYV. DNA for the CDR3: TGTGCCAGCAGCTCCCGGTTGGGTAGCGTCTACGAGCAGTACGTC.

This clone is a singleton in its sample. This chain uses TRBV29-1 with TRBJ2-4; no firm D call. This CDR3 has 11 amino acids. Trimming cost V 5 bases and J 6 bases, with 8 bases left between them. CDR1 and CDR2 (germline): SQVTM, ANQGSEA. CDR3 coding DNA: TGCAGCGTTCCATGGAGAAACATTCAGTACTTC. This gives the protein CSVPWRNIQYF.

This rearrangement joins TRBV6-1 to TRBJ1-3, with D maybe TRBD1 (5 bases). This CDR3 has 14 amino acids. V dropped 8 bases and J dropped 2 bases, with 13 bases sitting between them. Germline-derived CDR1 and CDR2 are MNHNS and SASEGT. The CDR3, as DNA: TGTGCCAGCTCCCCCGGGGGGGCTGGAAACACCATATATTTT. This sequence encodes CASSPGGAGNTIYF.

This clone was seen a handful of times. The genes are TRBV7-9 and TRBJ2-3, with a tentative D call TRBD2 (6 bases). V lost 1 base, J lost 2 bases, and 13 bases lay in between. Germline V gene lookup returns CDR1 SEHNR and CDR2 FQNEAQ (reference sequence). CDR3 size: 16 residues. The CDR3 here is CASSLGFAGTTDTQYF. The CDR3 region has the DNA TGTGCCAGCAGCTTAGGATTTGCGGGGACCACAGATACGCAGTATTTT.

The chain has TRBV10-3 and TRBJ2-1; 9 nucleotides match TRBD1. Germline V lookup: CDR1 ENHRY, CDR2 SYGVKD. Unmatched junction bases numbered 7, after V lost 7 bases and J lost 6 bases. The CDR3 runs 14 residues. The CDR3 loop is CAINPGQGSNEQFF. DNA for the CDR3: TGTGCCATCAACCCGGGACAGGGTAGCAATGAGCAGTTCTTC.